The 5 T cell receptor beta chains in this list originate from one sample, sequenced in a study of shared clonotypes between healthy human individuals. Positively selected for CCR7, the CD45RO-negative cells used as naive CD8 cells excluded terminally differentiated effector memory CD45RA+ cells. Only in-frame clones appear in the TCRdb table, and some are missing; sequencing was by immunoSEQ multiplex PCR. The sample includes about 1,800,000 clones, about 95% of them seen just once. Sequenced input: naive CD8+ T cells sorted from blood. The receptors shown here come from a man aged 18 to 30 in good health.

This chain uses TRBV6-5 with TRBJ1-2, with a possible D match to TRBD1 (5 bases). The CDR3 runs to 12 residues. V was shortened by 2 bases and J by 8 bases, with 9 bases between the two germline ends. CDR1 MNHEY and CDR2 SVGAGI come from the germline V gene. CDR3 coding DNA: TGTGCCAGCAGTTACGGCAGGGACGGCTACACCTTC. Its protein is CASSYGRDGYTF.

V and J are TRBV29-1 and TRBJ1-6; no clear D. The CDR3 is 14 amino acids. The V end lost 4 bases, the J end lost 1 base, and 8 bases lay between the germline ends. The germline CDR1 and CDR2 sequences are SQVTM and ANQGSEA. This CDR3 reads CSVGAGSYNSPLHF. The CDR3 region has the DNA TGCAGCGTTGGGGCGGGGTCCTATAATTCACCCCTCCACTTT.

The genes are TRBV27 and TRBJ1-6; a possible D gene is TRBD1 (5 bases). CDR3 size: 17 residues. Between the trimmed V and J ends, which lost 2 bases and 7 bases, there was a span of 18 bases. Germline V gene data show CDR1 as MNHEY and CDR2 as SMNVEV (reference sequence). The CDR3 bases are TGTGCCAGCAGTTTAGTCTACCAAGGGGAACCGAATTCACCCCTCCACTTT. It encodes CASSLVYQGEPNSPLHF.

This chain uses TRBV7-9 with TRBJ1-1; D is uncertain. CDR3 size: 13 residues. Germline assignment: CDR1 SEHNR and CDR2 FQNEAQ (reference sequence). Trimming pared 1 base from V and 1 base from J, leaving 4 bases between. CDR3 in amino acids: CASSLEANTEAFF. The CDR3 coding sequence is TGTGCCAGCAGCTTAGAGGCGAACACTGAAGCTTTCTTT.

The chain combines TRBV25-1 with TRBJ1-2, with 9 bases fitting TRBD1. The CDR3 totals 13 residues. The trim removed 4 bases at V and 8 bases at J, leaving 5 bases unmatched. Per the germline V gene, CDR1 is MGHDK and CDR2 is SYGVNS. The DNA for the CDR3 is TGTGCCAGCAGTGTAGGGACAGGGCGAGGCTACACCTTC. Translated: CASSVGTGRGYTF.